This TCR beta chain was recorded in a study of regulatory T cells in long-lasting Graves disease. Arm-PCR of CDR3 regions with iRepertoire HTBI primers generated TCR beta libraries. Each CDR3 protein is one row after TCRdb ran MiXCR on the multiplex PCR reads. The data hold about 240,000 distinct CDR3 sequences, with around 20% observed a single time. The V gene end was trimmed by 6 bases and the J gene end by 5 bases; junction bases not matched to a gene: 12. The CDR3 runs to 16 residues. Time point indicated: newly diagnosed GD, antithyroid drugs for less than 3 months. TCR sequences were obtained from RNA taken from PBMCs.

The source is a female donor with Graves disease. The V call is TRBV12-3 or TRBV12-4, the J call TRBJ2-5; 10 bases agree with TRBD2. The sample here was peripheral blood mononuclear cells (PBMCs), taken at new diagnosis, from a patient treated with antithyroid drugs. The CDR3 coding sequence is TGTGCCAGCAGCCGACTAGCGGGCAGAGCGGGTGAGACCCAGTACTTC. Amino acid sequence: CASSRLAGRAGETQYF.